Following are 16 T cell receptor beta chains from one sample sequenced in a study of vaccination effects on CD4 cells after COVID-19. No antigen has been identified for these receptors. Sequenced by immunoSEQ multiplex PCR; TCRdb stores in-frame clones only, minus some. The table lists over 25,000 clones, 55% to 75% of them singletons. Antigen-specific CD4+ T cells were first expanded with viral peptide pools by the ViraFEST assay and only then sequenced. Scientists isolated CD4+ T cells after a roughly nine-day culture period ended. Testing of the vaccine recipients showed negative nucleocapsid antibodies and no prior SARS-CoV-2 infection. Sequencing was performed on CD4+ T cells from PBMCs cultured with SARS-CoV-2 spike peptides, taken before COVID-19 vaccination. These receptors were taken from a human donor who received a COVID-19 vaccine.

This chain links TRBV18 with TRBJ2-7; TRBD1 aligns across 8 bases. This CDR3 has 13 amino acids. The V and J ends lost 6 bases and 2 bases, in that order; junction bases with no gene match: 3. Germline CDR1 KGHSH, CDR2 LQKENI. As DNA, the CDR3 is TGTGCCAGCTCTCAGGACAGGGCCTACGAGCAGTACTTC. It translates to CASSQDRAYEQYF.

This clone has only a few counts. V gene TRBV7-8 combines with J gene TRBJ2-1; 7 bases match TRBD2. V shed 4 bases, J shed 2 bases, and the junction held 11 bases outside the gene matches. Germline loops: CDR1 SGHVS, CDR2 FQNEAQ. The CDR3 spans 17 residues. In DNA, the CDR3 is TGTGCCAGCAGCTCGAGCCAGGGAGGGATAACCTACAATGAGCAGTTCTTC. Translation gives CASSSSQGGITYNEQFF.

This chain uses TRBV19 with TRBJ1-5; the D gene is possibly TRBD1 (5 bases). V was clipped by 5 bases and J by 0 bases, with 8 bases between them. Germline assignment: CDR1 LNHDA and CDR2 SQIVND (reference sequence). The CDR3 runs to 14 residues. CDR3: CASSVRASNQPQHF. In DNA form, the CDR3 reads TGTGCCAGTAGTGTCAGGGCTAGCAATCAGCCCCAGCATTTT. Full variable domain (rest looked up from reference TRBV19 and TRBJ1-5): DGGITQSPKYLFRKEGQNVTLSCEQNLNHDAMYWYRQDPGQGLRLIYYSQIVNDFQKGDIAEGYSVSREKKESFPLTVTSAQKNPTAFYLCASSVRASNQPQHFGDGTRLSIL.

The rearrangement joins TRBV29-1 to TRBJ2-7, with a tentative D call TRBD1 (6 bases). V was shortened by 7 bases and J by 6 bases, with 25 bases between the two germline ends. CDR1 SQVTM and CDR2 ANQGSEA come from the germline V gene. The CDR3 is 15 amino acids. The CDR3 nucleotides are TGCAGCGCCTCCCAAGGGGGTCCCTCCCAGGGCGAGCAGTACTTC. As protein: CSASQGGPSQGEQYF.

This chain links TRBV25-1 with TRBJ1-1; D is unclear. The V gene lost 3 bases and the J gene lost 10 bases, with 6 bases spanning the gap. Germline CDR1 is MGHDK and CDR2 is SYGVNS. This CDR3 has 10 residues. This CDR3 reads CASSDGRAFF. CDR3 nucleotides: TGTGCCAGCAGTGATGGCAGAGCTTTCTTT. Looking up the rest from reference TRBV25-1 and TRBJ1-1 gives the full variable domain: EADIYQTPRYLVIGTGKKITLECSQTMGHDKMYWYQQDPGMELHLIHYSYGVNSTEKGDLSSESTVSRIRTEHFPLTLESARPSHTSQYLCASSDGRAFFGQGTRLTVV.

The J gene is TRBJ1-1, the V gene TRBV7-9; possible D gene TRBD1, 6 bases. Germline V CDR1 and CDR2: SEHNR, FQNEAQ (reference sequence). The CDR3 is 14 residues long. V lost 6 bases, J lost 1 base, and 12 bases lay in between. In nucleotides, the CDR3 is TGTGCCAGCAGTATTGCGGACAGGAACACTGAAGCTTTCTTT. This sequence encodes CASSIADRNTEAFF.

The chain links TRBV6-5 to TRBJ2-2; TRBD1 matches 8 bases. V shed 0 bases and J 7 bases; nucleotides not matched to a gene: 7. The CDR3 sequence is 16 residues long. CDR1 and CDR2 (germline): MNHEY, SVGAGI. This CDR3 is CASSYSGTGGSGELFF. CDR3 nucleotides: TGTGCCAGCAGTTACTCTGGGACAGGAGGTAGCGGGGAGCTGTTTTTT.

This rearrangement joins TRBV5-6 to TRBJ2-5, with 8 bases that match TRBD1. Losses at the gene ends were 2 bases for V and 9 bases for J; bases not matched to a gene: 12. In germline, CDR1 is SGHDT, CDR2 YYEEEE. This CDR3 region has 15 residues. CDR3 sequence (DNA): TGTGCCAGCAGCTTAGGTCGAGGGACAGGTTCGGCCCAGTACTTC. Translated: CASSLGRGTGSAQYF.

The V call is TRBV4-1, the J call TRBJ1-2; 7 nucleotides match TRBD1. Germline V gene lookup returns CDR1 MGHRA and CDR2 YSYEKL. The CDR3 loop spans 15 amino acids. The V segment lost 3 bases and the J segment 2 bases; nucleotides outside the gene matches: 6. CDR3 sequence (DNA): TGCGCCAGCAGCCACGACAGGGACGGGAACTATGGCTACACCTTC. This translates into CASSHDRDGNYGYTF.

This clone occurred a few times. The CDR3 sequence: CASSKDFQETQYF. The CDR3 DNA follows: TGTGCCAGCAGTAAGGATTTCCAAGAGACCCAGTACTTC. The J gene is TRBJ2-5, the V gene TRBV2; D gene uncertain. CDR3 size: 13 residues. Trimming removed 5 bases from V and 1 base from J, with 8 bases in between. CDR1 is SNHLY and CDR2 is FYNNEI in the germline V gene. Full variable domain (outside the CDR3, taken from reference TRBV2 and TRBJ2-5): EPEVTQTPSHQVTQMGQEVILRCVPISNHLYFYWYRQILGQKVEFLVSFYNNEISEKSEIFDDQFSVERPDGSNFTLKIRSTKLEDSAMYFCASSKDFQETQYFGPGTRLLVL.

This chain links TRBV30 with TRBJ1-2; possible D gene TRBD1, 6 bases. There are 13 residues in the CDR3. Trimming took 4 bases from V and 8 from J, leaving 17 bases between them. The germline CDR1 and CDR2 sequences are GTSNPN and SVGIG (reference sequence). CDR3 sequence (DNA): TGTGCCTGGAAGTCCCCAGGGGCGAGGGGCTACACCTTC. Translation gives CAWKSPGARGYTF.

This clone was counted only a few times. The chain uses TRBV21-1 and TRBJ2-4; the table's D gene call, TRBD1, was not cross checked with the DNA. TRBV21-1 is annotated as a pseudogene. The CDR3 runs 16 residues. CDR3: CASSNWAGGPKNIQYF. CDR3 sequence (DNA): TGTGCCAGCAGCAACTGGGCAGGGGGCCCCAAAAACATTCAGTACTTC.

The chain uses TRBV5-4 and TRBJ2-5; 8 nucleotides agree with TRBD1. Germline V gene sequence: CDR1 SGHNT, CDR2 YYREEE (reference sequence). The CDR3 runs to 16 residues. V lost 4 bases, J lost 0 bases, and 8 bases stayed unmatched. The CDR3 DNA reads as TGTGCCAGCAGCAAAGGCCACAGGGGGTACCAAGAGACCCAGTACTTC. This translates into CASSKGHRGYQETQYF.

This chain joins TRBV5-6 and TRBJ2-2; TRBD1 agrees at 8 bases. Germline V CDR1 and CDR2: SGHDT, YYEEEE. The CDR3 has 16 amino acids. J gave up 5 bases and V 1 base, and 7 bases lay outside the gene matches. This chain's CDR3 is CASSLRGQGSTGELFF. CDR3 nucleotides: TGTGCCAGCAGCTTGCGCGGACAGGGTTCAACCGGGGAGCTGTTTTTT. Together with reference TRBV5-6 and TRBJ2-2, the CDR3 gives the full variable domain: DAGVTQSPTHLIKTRGQQVTLRCSPKSGHDTVSWYQQALGQGPQFIFQYYEEEERQRGNFPDRFSGHQFPNYSSELNVNALLLGDSALYLCASSLRGQGSTGELFFGEGSRLTVL.

This sequence joins TRBV6-6 and TRBJ2-7; possible D gene TRBD2, 5 bases. V was clipped by 6 bases and J by 9 bases, with 18 bases between them. The CDR3 covers 13 residues. Germline V CDR1 and CDR2: MNHNY, SVGAGI (reference sequence). The CDR3 here is CASSPTGEKWQYF. CDR3 sequence (DNA): TGTGCCAGCAGCCCTACCGGGGAGAAATGGCAGTACTTC.

The rearrangement uses TRBV20-1 and TRBJ1-1, with D unresolved. The CDR3 sequence is 13 residues long. Trimming took 3 bases from V and 1 from J, leaving 9 bases between them. CDR1 is DFQATT, CDR2 SNEGSKA, per germline (reference sequence). This CDR3 reads CSASTVTNTEAFF. CDR3 nucleotides: TGCAGTGCTAGTACGGTTACGAACACTGAAGCTTTCTTT.